One and the same sample provided the 24 T cell receptor beta chains below, sequenced in a study of cytomegalovirus exposure and HLA in healthy donors. It was with 60 Vbeta and 13 Jbeta primers that the PCR ran. Some clones are missing from TCRdb's copy, which holds only in-frame ones; the method was immunoSEQ multiplex PCR. The data show roughly 120,000 clones, about 81% seen once. The source material was PBMCs. The receptors were gathered from a woman aged 40 to 49 in good health and CMV-seropositive.

This clone has more than one count but fewer than ten. The V call is TRBV9, the J call TRBJ1-4, with D perhaps matching TRBD1 (5 bases). Deletions cut 3 bases from V and 3 bases from J, with 12 bases between. The length of the CDR3 is 15 residues. Germline V lookup: CDR1 SGDLS, CDR2 YYNGEE. CDR3 in DNA: TGTGCCAGCAGCGCAGTTGGGGGGTCTAATGAAAAACTGTTTTTT. This gives the protein CASSAVGGSNEKLFF.

The DNA for the CDR3 is TGTGCCAGCAGGACAGGGGGCATTGGCAATGAGCAGTTCTTC. Translation: CASRTGGIGNEQFF. The rearrangement uses TRBV7-3 and TRBJ2-1, with 10 bases that match TRBD1. The CDR3 has 14 amino acids. The germline V gene has CDR1 SGHTA and CDR2 FQGTGA. Trimming removed 6 bases from V and 6 bases from J; junction bases left unmatched: 5.

The rearrangement uses TRBV6-1 and TRBJ2-7; the D is unclear. Trimming stripped 6 bases from V and 3 bases from J, with 21 bases between. Germline CDR1 is MNHNS and CDR2 is SASEGT. The CDR3 loop spans 16 amino acids. Here the CDR3 DNA reads TGTGCCAGCAGCGAATCTCGGTCCTATAGAAGCTACGAGCAGTACTTC. Its translation is CASSESRSYRSYEQYF.

CDR3: CASSQGTSGNYEQYF. The CDR3, as DNA: TGCGCCAGCAGCCAAGGGACTAGCGGGAACTACGAGCAGTACTTC. This chain uses TRBV4-3 with TRBJ2-7, with 12 bases identical to TRBD2. This CDR3 has 15 residues. Germline lookup yields CDR1 LGHNA and CDR2 YSLEER. Trimming took 1 base from V and 3 from J; bases not matched to a gene: 1.

The rearrangement links TRBV7-3 to TRBJ2-2; maybe TRBD2 (5 bases). Per germline, CDR1 SGHTA and CDR2 FQGTGA. Trimming took off 5 bases at V and 6 bases at J, with 10 bases between the two ends. The CDR3 totals 13 residues. The CDR3, as DNA: TGTGCCAGCAGCCTAGTGGACTCCGGGGAGCTGTTTTTT. Translating it yields CASSLVDSGELFF.

V and J are TRBV19 and TRBJ2-7, with D possibly being TRBD1 (5 bases). The V end lost 3 bases, the J end lost 6 bases, and 15 bases lay between the germline ends. The length of the CDR3 is 14 residues. In germline, CDR1 is LNHDA, CDR2 SQIVND (reference sequence). The CDR3 here is CASSIGHEGVEQYF. The CDR3 DNA follows: TGTGCCAGTAGTATCGGGCACGAAGGGGTCGAGCAGTACTTC.

The chain is built from TRBV4-1 and TRBJ2-1; possibly TRBD2 for D (5 bases). The CDR3 runs to 14 residues. Trimming pared 1 base from V and 4 bases from J, leaving 8 bases between. Germline V gene sequence: CDR1 MGHRA, CDR2 YSYEKL. The CDR3 spells CASSQGRGYNEQFF. In nucleotides, the CDR3 is TGCGCCAGCAGCCAAGGCCGCGGGTACAATGAGCAGTTCTTC.

In its sample, this clone was seen a few times. J is TRBJ1-2 and V is TRBV7-6; D is possibly TRBD1 (5 bases). This CDR3 is 17 amino acids long. V was cut by 4 bases and J by 3 bases, with 21 bases left in between. CDR1 is SGHVS and CDR2 is FNYEAQ in the germline V gene. The CDR3 nucleotides read TGTGCCAGCAGCTATACCTCCGGGGGGGAGATAGACTATGGCTACACCTTC. Translated: CASSYTSGGEIDYGYTF.

This chain joins TRBV19 and TRBJ1-2, with D perhaps matching TRBD1 (5 bases). The V gene's germline CDR1 is LNHDA and CDR2 SQIVND (reference sequence). The V and J ends lost 11 bases and 4 bases respectively, with 32 bases between them. This CDR3 contains 18 residues. CDR3 region: CAPVPIGGDPPKAYGYTF. The CDR3 nucleotides read TGTGCCCCAGTTCCGATAGGAGGGGACCCCCCGAAGGCCTATGGCTACACCTTC.

V gene TRBV5-4 combines with J gene TRBJ2-1, with 9 bases identical to TRBD2. The V segment lost 0 bases and the J segment 0 bases; nucleotides outside the gene matches: 7. The germline CDR1 and CDR2 sequences are SGHNT and YYREEE (reference sequence). The CDR3 is 18 residues long. The CDR3, as DNA: TGTGCCAGCAGCTTGGGAAGGCTAGCGGGGCCCTCCTACAATGAGCAGTTCTTC. It codes for CASSLGRLAGPSYNEQFF.

The V gene is TRBV29-1, the J gene TRBJ2-7; D is possibly TRBD2 (6 bases). Germline assignment: CDR1 SQVTM and CDR2 ANQGSEA. CDR3 length: 14 amino acids. The V end was cut by 5 bases, the J end by 5 bases, with 19 bases between. The CDR3 loop reads CSVLGGWGFDEQYF. Here the CDR3 DNA reads TGCAGCGTTCTGGGGGGATGGGGGTTCGACGAGCAGTACTTC.

The CDR3 region has the DNA TGTGCCAGCAGCTTATCTGTCACCGGGGAGCTGTTTTTT. It is translated as CASSLSVTGELFF. The chain links TRBV7-2 to TRBJ2-2, with D uncertain. CDR1 and CDR2 from the germline V gene are SGHTA and FQGNSA. Trimming removed 2 bases at V and 4 bases at J, with 5 bases between. The CDR3 runs to 13 residues.

This clone was picked up a small number of times. The chain has TRBV7-2 and TRBJ2-7, with a weak D call TRBD1 (6 bases). This CDR3 has 13 amino acids. V lost 3 bases, J lost 1 base, and 7 bases lay in between. CDR1 is SGHTA and CDR2 is FQGNSA in the germline V gene. CDR3 sequence reads: CASSFDRSYEQYF. In DNA form, the CDR3 reads TGTGCCAGCAGCTTCGACAGGTCCTACGAGCAGTACTTC.

This chain joins TRBV7-8 and TRBJ2-7; 7 bases fit TRBD1. This CDR3 has 16 amino acids. With V trimmed by 7 bases and J by 0 bases, 12 bases remained unmatched. Germline-derived CDR1 and CDR2 are SGHVS and FQNEAQ. The CDR3 DNA sequence: TGTGCCAGCACCCGGGACAGTATTAGGAGCTCCTACGAGCAGTACTTC. Translated: CASTRDSIRSSYEQYF.

V is TRBV19 and J is TRBJ2-5; TRBD2 agrees at 8 bases. After removal of 10 bases from V and 5 bases from J, the junction contained 12 bases not matched to a gene. Per the germline V gene, CDR1 is LNHDA and CDR2 is SQIVND (reference sequence). The CDR3 runs to 14 residues. This CDR3 reads CATSIGREVETQYF. The CDR3 DNA reads TGTGCCACCAGTATTGGGCGGGAGGTGGAGACCCAGTACTTC.

The genes are TRBV28 and TRBJ2-3, with D possibly TRBD1 on 5 matching bases. V lost 8 bases, J lost 4 bases, and 13 bases lay in between. The CDR3 runs to 13 residues. Looked up from germline, CDR1 is MDHEN and CDR2 is SYDVKM. CDR3 loop: CASLNRRPDTQYF. For the CDR3, the DNA is TGTGCCAGCTTGAACAGGCGCCCAGATACGCAGTATTTT.

The V and J genes are TRBV10-3 and TRBJ1-1, with 7 bases aligning to TRBD1. The CDR3 covers 14 residues. Unmatched junction bases numbered 16, after V lost 10 bases and J lost 8 bases. The germline CDR1 and CDR2 sequences are ENHRY and SYGVKD. In DNA, the CDR3 is TGTGCCACGCGGTTGGGTGGGGACAGCGTCGAAGCTTTCTTT. Its protein is CATRLGGDSVEAFF.

This chain joins TRBV10-3 and TRBJ1-1, with 7 bases aligning to TRBD1. After removal of 6 bases from V and 4 bases from J, the junction contained 8 bases not matched to a gene. The germline CDR1 and CDR2 sequences are ENHRY and SYGVKD. This CDR3 has 14 residues. Here the CDR3 reads CAIRDRTGGTEAFF. The DNA of the CDR3 is TGTGCCATCAGAGACCGGACAGGCGGCACTGAAGCTTTCTTT.

The CDR3 nucleotides read TGTGCCAGTAGTATCGTCGGGACAGGGCTATACGAGCAGTACTTC. As protein: CASSIVGTGLYEQYF. This chain links TRBV19 with TRBJ2-7; 9 bases are a match to TRBD1. The CDR3 runs to 15 residues. Germline V CDR1 and CDR2: LNHDA, SQIVND (reference sequence). V shed 3 bases and J 4 bases; nucleotides not matched to a gene: 7.

The chain has TRBV11-2 and TRBJ1-1, with 7 bases that match TRBD1. J lost 4 bases, V lost 8 bases, and 10 bases had no gene match. The CDR3 is 14 residues long. Germline V gene data show CDR1 as SGHAT and CDR2 as FQNNGV. The CDR3 nucleotides read TGTGCCAGCGGCCGAGACAGGGTGTCCACTGAAGCTTTCTTT. It encodes CASGRDRVSTEAFF.

The chain uses TRBV9 and TRBJ2-2; D is possibly TRBD1 (6 bases). The CDR3 runs 15 residues. The germline V gene encodes CDR1 SGDLS and CDR2 YYNGEE. Trimming took off 0 bases at V and 1 base at J, with 7 bases between the two ends. The CDR3 protein is CASSVGTVNTGELFF. The CDR3 DNA reads as TGTGCCAGCAGCGTAGGGACAGTGAACACCGGGGAGCTGTTTTTT.

V usage is TRBV25-1 and J usage is TRBJ2-3; TRBD1 might be the D (6 bases). Trimming removed 4 bases from V and 9 bases from J, with 8 bases in between. There are 11 residues in the CDR3. The germline gives CDR1 MGHDK, CDR2 SYGVNS. The CDR3 region has the DNA TGTGCCAGCAGTGCCGGGACAACGCAGTATTTT. Amino acids: CASSAGTTQYF.

The chain has TRBV6-4 and TRBJ2-1; the match to TRBD2 covers 10 bases. With V trimmed by 3 bases and J by 3 bases, 5 bases remained unmatched. Germline values: CDR1 MRHNA, CDR2 SNTAGT. The CDR3 contains 16 residues. The CDR3: CASSEIAGGGYNEQFF. In DNA, the CDR3 is TGTGCCAGCAGTGAAATAGCGGGAGGCGGCTACAATGAGCAGTTCTTC.

The chain couples TRBV4-3 to TRBJ1-4; possibly TRBD1 for D (5 bases). CDR3 size: 15 residues. Germline V CDR1 and CDR2: LGHNA, YSLEER. Trimming removed 1 base at V and 3 bases at J, with 9 bases between. CDR3 nucleotide sequence: TGCGCCAGCAGCCAAGGCGCGGGGGCTAATGAAAAACTGTTTTTT. It codes for CASSQGAGANEKLFF.